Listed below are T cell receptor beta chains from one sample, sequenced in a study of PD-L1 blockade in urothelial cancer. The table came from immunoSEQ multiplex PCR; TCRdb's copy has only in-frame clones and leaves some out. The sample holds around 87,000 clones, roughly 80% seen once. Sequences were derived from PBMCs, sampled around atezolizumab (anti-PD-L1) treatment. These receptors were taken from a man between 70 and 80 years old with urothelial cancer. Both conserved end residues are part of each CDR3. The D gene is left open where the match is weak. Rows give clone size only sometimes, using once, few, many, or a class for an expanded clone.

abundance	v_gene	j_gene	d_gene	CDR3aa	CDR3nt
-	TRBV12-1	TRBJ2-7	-	CASSFGGTGNHEQYF	TGTGCCAGCAGCTTTGGGGGAACAGGGAACCACGAGCAGTACTTC
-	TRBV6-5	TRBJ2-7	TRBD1	CASRPTGALAYEQYF	TGTGCCAGCAGGCCAACAGGGGCCCTGGCCTACGAGCAGTACTTC
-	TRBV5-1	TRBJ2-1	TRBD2	CASSPTSGANNEQFF	TGCGCCAGCAGCCCTACTAGCGGGGCTAACAATGAGCAGTTCTTC
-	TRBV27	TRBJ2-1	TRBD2	CATAFRLAGKRGEQFF	TGTGCCACCGCCTTCCGGCTAGCGGGAAAAAGGGGTGAGCAGTTCTTC
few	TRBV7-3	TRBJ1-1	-	CASSLVGRIEKAFF	TGTGCCAGCAGCTTAGTTGGTCGTATCGAGAAAGCTTTCTTT
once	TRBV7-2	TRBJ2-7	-	CASSLDMGDEQYF	TGTGCCAGCAGCTTAGACATGGGCGACGAGCAGTACTTC
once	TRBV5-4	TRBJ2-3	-	CASSLVGRTDTQYF	TGTGCCAGCAGCTTGGTGGGGAGAACAGATACGCAGTATTTT
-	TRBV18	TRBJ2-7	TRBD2	CASSPGGRGFSYEQYF	TGTGCCAGCTCACCAGGCGGGAGGGGTTTCTCCTACGAGCAGTACTTC
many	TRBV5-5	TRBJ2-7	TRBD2	CASTIAGGYEQYF	TGTGCCAGCACCATAGCGGGGGGCTACGAGCAGTACTTC
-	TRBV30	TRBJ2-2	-	CAWGRSTGELFF	TGTGCCTGGGGGAGATCGACCGGGGAGCTGTTTTTT
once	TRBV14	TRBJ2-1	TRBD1	CASSSGQGWEQFF	TGTGCCAGCAGCTCCGGACAGGGTTGGGAGCAGTTCTTC
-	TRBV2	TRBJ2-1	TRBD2	CASKPGLPSYNEQFF	TGTGCCAGCAAACCGGGACTACCGTCCTACAATGAGCAGTTCTTC
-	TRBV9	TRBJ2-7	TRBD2	CASSVASGSYEQYF	TGTGCCAGCAGCGTGGCTAGCGGGAGCTACGAGCAGTACTTC
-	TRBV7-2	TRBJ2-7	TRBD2	CASSLLSGSEQYF	TGTGCCAGCAGTCTACTTAGCGGGAGCGAGCAGTACTTC
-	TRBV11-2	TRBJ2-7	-	CASSLALGGDEQYF	TGTGCCAGCAGCTTAGCCCTTGGCGGGGACGAGCAGTACTTC
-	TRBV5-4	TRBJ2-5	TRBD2	CASSSGLAGPQETQYF	TGTGCCAGCAGTTCCGGACTAGCGGGTCCTCAAGAGACCCAGTACTTC
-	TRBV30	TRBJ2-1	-	CAWSKGVSYNEQFF	TGTGCCTGGAGTAAAGGAGTCTCCTACAATGAGCAGTTCTTC
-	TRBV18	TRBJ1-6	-	CASSLQGSYNSPLHF	TGTGCCAGCTCACTACAGGGATCCTATAATTCACCCCTCCACTTT
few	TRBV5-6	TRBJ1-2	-	CASSPAGAGNYGYTF	TGTGCCAGCAGCCCCGCAGGGGCCGGTAACTATGGCTACACCTTC
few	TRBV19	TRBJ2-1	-	CASSPSTNQREQFF	TGTGCCAGTAGCCCATCAACGAACCAACGGGAGCAGTTCTTC
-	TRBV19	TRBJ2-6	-	CASMAAGSGANVLTF	TGTGCCAGTATGGCCGCAGGGTCTGGGGCCAACGTCCTGACTTTC
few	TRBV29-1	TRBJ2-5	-	CSVSLSGQETQYF	TGCAGCGTATCACTGTCGGGCCAAGAGACCCAGTACTTC
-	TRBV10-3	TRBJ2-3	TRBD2	CAISEYGGEEDTQYF	TGTGCCATCAGTGAGTACGGGGGGGAAGAAGATACGCAGTATTTT
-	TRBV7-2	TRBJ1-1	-	CASSFGGNTEAFF	TGTGCCAGCAGCTTTGGCGGGAACACTGAAGCTTTCTTT
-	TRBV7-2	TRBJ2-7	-	CASSKGDINEQYF	TGTGCCAGCAGCAAGGGGGACATTAACGAGCAGTACTTC
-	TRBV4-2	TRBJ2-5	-	CASSQDGGMETQYF	TGTGCCAGCAGCCAAGATGGGGGGATGGAGACCCAGTACTTC
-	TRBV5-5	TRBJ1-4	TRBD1	CASSSTGTTNEKLFF	TGTGCCAGCAGCTCGACAGGGACAACTAATGAAAAACTGTTTTTT
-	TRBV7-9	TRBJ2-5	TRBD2	CASSLLGIAGFQETQYF	TGTGCCAGCAGCCTTCTCGGAATAGCGGGGTTCCAAGAGACCCAGTACTTC
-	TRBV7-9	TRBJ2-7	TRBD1	CASSLDRGGYEQYF	TGTGCCAGCAGCTTGGACAGGGGAGGCTACGAGCAGTACTTC
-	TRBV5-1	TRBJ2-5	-	CASSLARGRETQYF	TGCGCCAGCAGCTTGGCCCGGGGGAGGGAGACCCAGTACTTC
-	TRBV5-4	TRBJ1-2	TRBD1	CASGDRALHGYTF	TGTGCCAGCGGTGACAGGGCCCTACATGGCTACACCTTC
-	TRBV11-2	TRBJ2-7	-	CASSSYYRSSYEQYF	TGTGCCAGCAGCTCCTACTACCGGAGCTCCTACGAGCAGTACTTC
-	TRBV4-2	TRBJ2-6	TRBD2	CASSQAGLAGGKGANVLTF	TGTGCCAGCAGCCAAGCCGGACTAGCGGGAGGGAAGGGGGCCAACGTCCTGACTTTC
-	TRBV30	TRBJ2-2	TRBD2	CAGGTSGSRTGELFF	TGTGCCGGAGGGACTAGCGGGAGTCGAACCGGGGAGCTGTTTTTT
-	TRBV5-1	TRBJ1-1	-	CASGFERTEAFF	TGCGCCAGCGGGTTCGAGCGTACTGAAGCTTTCTTT
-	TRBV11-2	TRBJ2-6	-	CASSIRGAGANVLTF	TGTGCCAGCAGCATCCGGGGTGCTGGGGCCAACGTCCTGACTTTC
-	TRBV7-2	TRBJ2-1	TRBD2	CASSARTSGPEQFF	TGTGCCAGCAGCGCCCGGACTAGCGGGCCCGAGCAGTTCTTC
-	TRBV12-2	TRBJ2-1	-	CASRLGLTLNKSSYNEQFF	TGTGCAAGTCGCTTAGGACTTACCTTGAATAAGAGCTCCTACAATGAGCAGTTCTTC
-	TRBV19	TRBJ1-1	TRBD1	CASRTGKGTRDTEAFF	TGTGCCAGCAGGACAGGGAAGGGAACTAGGGACACTGAAGCTTTCTTT
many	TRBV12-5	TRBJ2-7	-	CASGLVLEQYF	TGTGCTAGTGGTTTGGTCCTCGAGCAGTACTTC
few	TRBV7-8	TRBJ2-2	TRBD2	CASTPSGGAGGELFF	TGTGCCAGCACCCCTAGCGGGGGGGCGGGCGGGGAGCTGTTTTTT
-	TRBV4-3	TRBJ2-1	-	CASSPSASSYNEQFF	TGCGCCAGCAGCCCCAGCGCTAGCTCCTACAATGAGCAGTTCTTC
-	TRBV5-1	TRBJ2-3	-	CASRGQGITTDTQYF	TGCGCCAGCCGAGGGCAGGGGATAACAACAGATACGCAGTATTTT
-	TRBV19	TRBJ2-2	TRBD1	CASSITQGATGELFF	TGTGCCAGTAGTATAACACAGGGGGCCACCGGGGAGCTGTTTTTT
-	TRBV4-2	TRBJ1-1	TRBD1	CASSQGQGWEDTEAFF	TGTGCCAGCAGCCAGGGACAGGGCTGGGAAGACACTGAAGCTTTCTTT
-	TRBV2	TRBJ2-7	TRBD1	CASRTDRAYDYEQYF	TGTGCCAGCAGGACGGACAGGGCCTATGACTACGAGCAGTACTTC
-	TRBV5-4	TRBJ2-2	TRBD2	CASSSGLAGGLGELFF	TGTGCCAGCAGCTCGGGACTAGCGGGAGGGCTGGGGGAGCTGTTTTTT
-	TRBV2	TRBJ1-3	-	CASSEEGMWGNTIYF	TGTGCCAGCAGTGAGGAGGGGATGTGGGGAAACACCATATATTTT
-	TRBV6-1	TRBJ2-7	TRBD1	CATHTGGGMGEQYF	TGTGCCACGCACACAGGGGGCGGAATGGGGGAGCAGTACTTC
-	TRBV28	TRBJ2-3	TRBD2	CASSSVASGRAWSTDTQYF	TGTGCCAGCAGTTCCGTGGCTAGCGGGAGGGCCTGGAGCACAGATACGCAGTATTTT
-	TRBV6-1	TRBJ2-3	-	CASRPLGTDTQYF	TGTGCCAGCAGGCCCCTAGGTACAGATACGCAGTATTTT
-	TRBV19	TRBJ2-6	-	CASSFRFRSGANVLTF	TGTGCCAGTAGTTTCCGGTTTCGTTCTGGGGCCAACGTCCTGACTTTC
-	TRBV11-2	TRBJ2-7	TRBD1	CASSDGTGTYEQYF	TGTGCCAGCAGCGACGGGACAGGGACCTACGAGCAGTACTTC